This entry concerns a single T cell receptor (beta chain). The data are from a study of blood T cell repertoires in COVID-19. Across the study: Spain, Italy and the United States supplied samples that represented acute and convalescent COVID-19. PBMCs, B-cell-depleted T cells, or T cells were the source of the cDNA or gDNA that made up the material.

This CDR3 has 14 residues. Germline V CDR1 and CDR2: SGHDT, YYEEEE. After removal of 4 bases from V and 4 bases from J, the junction contained 6 bases not matched to a gene. The protocol was immunoSEQ multiplex PCR, while the TCRdb copy is restricted to in-frame clones and leaves out a portion. Of roughly 190,000 clones listed, 65% to 80% are singletons. This clonotype originated in a woman between 45 and 65 years old with acute or convalescent COVID-19. The specimen was peripheral blood. The gene calls are TRBV5-6 and TRBJ2-7; 9 bases agree with TRBD1. Here the CDR3 DNA reads TGTGCCAGCAGCCTAACCGGGACAGGGTACGAGCAGTACTTC. Amino acids: CASSLTGTGYEQYF.